This entry describes one TCR beta chain. Its antigen is unknown. One end of the junction does not line up with germline, which may come from a read error. A constant-region primer and ProtoScript II reverse transcriptase were used to reverse-transcribe TCRbeta-specific cDNA from approximately 450 ng total RNA. The TCRbeta libraries were prepared through three rounds of nested multiplex PCR following a slightly modified ARM-PCR procedure. Sample barcodes and Illumina adapters were added in a final 25-cycle PCR using Deep VentR polymerase. Amplicons of 200-500 bp were gel-purified with a QIAquick gel extraction kit before sequencing. An Illumina HiSeq 2500 was used to sequence the TCRbeta amplicons with 250-bp paired-end reads. The paper's processing steps were these. To recover full CDR3 sequences, reads were quality-trimmed using Trimmomatic v0.33 and paired reads were then merged using FLASH v1.2.11. V, D and J germline segments were assigned to the rearranged TCRbeta sequences using MiGEC v1.2.1b. Clonotype statistics and Shannon-Wiener diversity indices were calculated with VDJtools v1.0.0. To reduce sampling bias, subsequent analyses other than the diversity analysis used only the 250 most abundant clonotypes in each sample. TCRdb applied fastp at Q25 and MiXCR to the public reads, then kept only in-frame beta chains. Rows merge per CDR3 protein into single entries with the most common DNA and genes. The V and J calls here are based on TCRdb, not the publication. Within this sample are around 50,000 distinct CDR3 sequences, with over 65% of them counted one time only. Approximately 25% of the sample belongs to the ten largest clones.

This sample is drawn from a study of tumor-infiltrating lymphocytes in primary liver carcinoma (dated by TCRdb to about 2017). At the level of the whole study: The five patients, three men and two women aged 30 to 69 years, had hepatocellular carcinoma (four) or combined HCC and intrahepatic cholangiocarcinoma (one). Technical replicate repertoires showed high reproducibility, with mean shared-clone rates roughly 0.89 and correlation coefficients above 0.95. The roughly 27 tumor region samples were profiled with Agilent mRNA microarrays so that TCRbeta repertoire diversity could be related to the local molecular phenotype. Tumors of the five patients were stage T1-T3 N0M0 with maximum diameters of 4.2 to 10 cm. TCRbeta repertoire sequencing covered 35 specimens from 5 patients: approximately 25 tumor regions, 5 adjacent noncancerous liver tissues and 5 peripheral blood samples. The study combined TCRbeta repertoire sequencing, expression microarrays and whole-exome sequencing across five regions of each liver tumor, with adjacent normal tissue and blood. Each sample produced about 3.5 to 7.13 million productive TCRbeta reads, and read depth showed no significant difference between tissue types.

Without any cell sorting, total RNA and DNA were co-extracted from about 21-30 mg of bulk tissue using the AllPrep DNA/RNA mini kit. Between late 2015 and early 2016, 5 or 6 patients in China with histopathologically diagnosed primary liver carcinoma had their tumors surgically resected. At the time of sampling, the patients had chronic HBV infection and had not received any treatment. Each tumor was sampled at five spatially separated regions: the superior, inferior, left-lateral and right-lateral poles and the tumor centre. More than 90% viable tumor cells were found by histology in every tumor sample. Fresh tumor and adjacent tissue pieces were bisected; one half was stored in RNAlater at -80°C, the other sent for histology. Beyond this particular receptor, the publication reports: The top 250 clones made up a significantly larger repertoire fraction in tumors than in blood (p = 0.039). Just about 7.5-25% of top clones turned up in all five regions of a tumor, which suggests spatial heterogeneity among tumor-infiltrating T cells. Because sequencing covered only the TCR beta chain and unpaired alpha chains were not captured, true repertoire diversity is likely underestimated. Since the samples were bulk and unsorted, there was no way to compare CD4+ and CD8+ T cell repertoires. Repertoire overlap was higher between tumor regions (mean about 36%) than tumor-adjacent (approximately 17%) or tumor-blood (about 15%) pairs, consistent with antigen-driven expansion. Only a few patients were included in the study, and the authors note that the findings should be validated in a larger study.

The source of this sequence is a man aged 35-49 years with primary liver carcinoma and hepatitis B virus infection. What was sequenced was liver tumor tissue from sampling region 3. The label giving this sample's cell subset or site can be read as: tumor region T3, left-lateral pole.

The nucleotide sequence reads TGTGCTAGCACCTATGTGGGTCGAGATTCACCCCTCCACTTT. Its protein product is CASTYVGRDSPLHF. The sequence links TRBV6-6 to TRBJ1-6; the D gene lacks a confident call. The cysteine opens and the phenylalanine closes a CDR3 of 14 amino acids. Only the CDR3 region is kept as DNA, spanning 42 bases read in frame from base 1. According to the germline V gene (reference sequence), CDR1 reads MNHNY and CDR2 reads SVGAGI.